This TCR beta chain stems from a study of glioma-infiltrating T cells. Remarks on this clonotype: The junction departs from germline at one end; a sequencing error may be responsible.

Amplification of TCR alpha and beta CDR3 regions from RNA used iRepertoire nested multiplex PCR. TCRdb itself ran the multiplex PCR reads through MiXCR, one entry per CDR3 protein. The table records about 130,000 distinct CDR3 sequences, about 25% of them present only once. This CDR3 spans 15 amino acids. The chain employs TRBV12-3 or TRBV12-4 and TRBJ1-5; TRBD1 agrees at 9 bases. This TCR was recovered from a human donor with low-grade glioma or glioblastoma, undergoing nonglioma brain surgery, or in good health (not recorded which). The material sequenced was glioma tissue, nonneoplastic brain tissue, or PBMCs (not recorded which). The CDR3: CASSSPGTGNHPQHF. In DNA, the CDR3 is TGTGCCAGCAGTTCCCCCGGGACAGGGAATCATCCCCAGCATTTT.